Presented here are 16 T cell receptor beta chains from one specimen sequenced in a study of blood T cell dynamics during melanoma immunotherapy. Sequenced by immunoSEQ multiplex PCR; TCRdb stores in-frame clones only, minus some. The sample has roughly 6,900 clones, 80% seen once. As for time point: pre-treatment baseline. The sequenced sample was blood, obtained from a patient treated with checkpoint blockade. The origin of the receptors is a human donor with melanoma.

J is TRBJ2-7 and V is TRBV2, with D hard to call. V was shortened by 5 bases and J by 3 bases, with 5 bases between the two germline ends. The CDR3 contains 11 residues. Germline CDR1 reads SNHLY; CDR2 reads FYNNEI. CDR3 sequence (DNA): TGTGCCAGCAGTTTTGACTACGAGCAGTACTTC. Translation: CASSFDYEQYF.

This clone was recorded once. For the CDR3, the DNA is TGTGCCAGTAGTGTAGGACAGTATGGCTACACCTTC. Protein sequence: CASSVGQYGYTF. The chain carries TRBV19 and TRBJ1-2, with D perhaps matching TRBD1 (6 bases). With 5 bases removed from V and 5 bases from J, the gap between germline ends came to 9 bases. The CDR3 extends over 12 amino acids. The germline CDR1 and CDR2 sequences are LNHDA and SQIVND (reference sequence).

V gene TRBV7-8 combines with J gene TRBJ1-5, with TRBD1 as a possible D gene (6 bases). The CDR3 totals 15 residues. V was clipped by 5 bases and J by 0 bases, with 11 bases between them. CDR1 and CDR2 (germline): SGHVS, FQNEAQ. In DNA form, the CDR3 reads TGTGCCAGCAGCCAGGGGTTGGGTAGCAATCAGCCCCAGCATTTT. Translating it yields CASSQGLGSNQPQHF.

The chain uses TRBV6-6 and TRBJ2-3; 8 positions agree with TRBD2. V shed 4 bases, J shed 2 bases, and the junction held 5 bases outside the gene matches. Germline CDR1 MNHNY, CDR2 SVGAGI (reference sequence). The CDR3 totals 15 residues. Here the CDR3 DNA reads TGTGCCAGCAGTTTCGGGACTAGGGTCACAGATACGCAGTATTTT. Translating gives CASSFGTRVTDTQYF.

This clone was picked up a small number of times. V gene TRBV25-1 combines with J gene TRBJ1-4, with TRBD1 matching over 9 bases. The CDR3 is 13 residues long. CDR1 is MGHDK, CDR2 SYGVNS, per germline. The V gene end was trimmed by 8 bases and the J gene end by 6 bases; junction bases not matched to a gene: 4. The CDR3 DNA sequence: TGTGCCAGCGTACAGGGGGCAGATGAAAAACTGTTTTTT. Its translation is CASVQGADEKLFF.

In nucleotides, the CDR3 is TGTGCCAGCAGCTCCGGACTAGCGGGAGGCCACAATGAGCAGTTCTTC. Its protein product is CASSSGLAGGHNEQFF. This rearrangement joins TRBV11-3 to TRBJ2-1; 14 bases match TRBD2. Germline values: CDR1 SGHNT, CDR2 YENEEA. Trimming cost V 4 bases and J 5 bases; bases outside gene matches: 4. This CDR3 comprises 16 residues.

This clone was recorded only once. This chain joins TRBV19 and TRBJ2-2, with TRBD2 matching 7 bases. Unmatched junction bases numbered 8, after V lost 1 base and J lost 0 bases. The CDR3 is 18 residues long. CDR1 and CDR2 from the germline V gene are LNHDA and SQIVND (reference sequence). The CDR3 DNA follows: TGTGCCAGTAGTATAGGGAGAGGGAGGGTAGCGAACACCGGGGAGCTGTTTTTT. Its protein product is CASSIGRGRVANTGELFF. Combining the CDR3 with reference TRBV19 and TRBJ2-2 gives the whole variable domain DGGITQSPKYLFRKEGQNVTLSCEQNLNHDAMYWYRQDPGQGLRLIYYSQIVNDFQKGDIAEGYSVSREKKESFPLTVTSAQKNPTAFYLCASSIGRGRVANTGELFFGEGSRLTVL.

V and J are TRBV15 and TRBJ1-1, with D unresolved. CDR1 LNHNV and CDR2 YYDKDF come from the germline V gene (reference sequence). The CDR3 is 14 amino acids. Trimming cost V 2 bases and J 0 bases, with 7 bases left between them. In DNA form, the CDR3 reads TGTGCCACCAGCAGAAGTATCATGAACACTGAAGCTTTCTTT. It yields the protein CATSRSIMNTEAFF.

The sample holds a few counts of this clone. CDR3 amino acids: CASSRPVGGQYF. CDR3 sequence (DNA): TGTGCCAGCAGCCGCCCTGTCGGGGGGCAGTATTTT. This chain joins TRBV5-8 and TRBJ2-3; D perhaps matches TRBD2 (6 bases). V gave up 4 bases and J gave up 11 bases, with 14 bases separating them. Germline V gives CDR1 SGHTS, CDR2 YDEGEE. The CDR3 covers 12 residues.

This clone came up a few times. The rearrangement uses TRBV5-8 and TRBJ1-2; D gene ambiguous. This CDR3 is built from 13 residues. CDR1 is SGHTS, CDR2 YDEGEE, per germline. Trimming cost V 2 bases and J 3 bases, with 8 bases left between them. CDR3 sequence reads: CASSLEPDYGYTF. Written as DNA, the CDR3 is TGTGCCAGCAGCTTAGAACCCGACTATGGCTACACCTTC.

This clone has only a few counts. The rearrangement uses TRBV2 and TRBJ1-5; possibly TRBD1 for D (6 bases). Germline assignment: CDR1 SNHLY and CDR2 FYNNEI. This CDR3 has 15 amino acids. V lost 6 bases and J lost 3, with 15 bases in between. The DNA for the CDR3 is TGTGCCAGCAGCGGACAGTCCATAACCAATCAGCCCCAGCATTTT. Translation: CASSGQSITNQPQHF.

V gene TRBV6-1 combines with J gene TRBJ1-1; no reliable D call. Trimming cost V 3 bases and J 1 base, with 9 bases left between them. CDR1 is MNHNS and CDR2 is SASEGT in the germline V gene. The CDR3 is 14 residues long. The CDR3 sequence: CASSDPSENTEAFF. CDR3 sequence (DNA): TGTGCCAGCAGTGACCCGTCCGAGAACACTGAAGCTTTCTTT.

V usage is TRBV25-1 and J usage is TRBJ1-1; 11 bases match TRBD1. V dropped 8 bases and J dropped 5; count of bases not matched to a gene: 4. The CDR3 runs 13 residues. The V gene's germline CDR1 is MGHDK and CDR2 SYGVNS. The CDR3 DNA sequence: TGTGCCAGCGGAGGGACAGGGGGTACTGAAGCTTTCTTT. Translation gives CASGGTGGTEAFF.

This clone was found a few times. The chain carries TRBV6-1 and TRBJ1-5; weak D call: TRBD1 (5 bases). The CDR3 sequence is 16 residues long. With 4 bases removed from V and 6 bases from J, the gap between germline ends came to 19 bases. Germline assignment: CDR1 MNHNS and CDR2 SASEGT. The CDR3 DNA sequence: TGTGCCAGCAGTGGCAAAGACAGAGGAGGCGTTCAGCCCCAGCATTTT. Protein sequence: CASSGKDRGGVQPQHF.

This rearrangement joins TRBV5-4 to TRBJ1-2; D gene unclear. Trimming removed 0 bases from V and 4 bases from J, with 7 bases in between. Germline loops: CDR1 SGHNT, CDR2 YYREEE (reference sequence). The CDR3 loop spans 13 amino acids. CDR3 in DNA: TGTGCCAGCAGCTTGGCAGAATTCTATGGCTACACCTTC. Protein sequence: CASSLAEFYGYTF.

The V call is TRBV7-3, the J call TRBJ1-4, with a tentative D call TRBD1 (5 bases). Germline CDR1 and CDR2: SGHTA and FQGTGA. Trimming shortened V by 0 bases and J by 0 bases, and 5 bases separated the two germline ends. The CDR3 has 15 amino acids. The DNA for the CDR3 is TGTGCCAGCAGCTTAACAGGGGCAACTAATGAAAAACTGTTTTTT. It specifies CASSLTGATNEKLFF.